This TCR beta chain was retrieved from a study of blood T cell repertoires in COVID-19. About the study: The study drew acute and convalescent COVID-19 samples from the United States, Italy and Spain. T cells, B-cell-depleted T cells, or PBMCs provided the cDNA or gDNA that served as material.

Original data processing: The authors estimated nucleated cell counts from reference gene primer amplification. The data were produced by immunoSEQ multiplex PCR, yet TCRdb's version contains in-frame clones alone and is incomplete. The V and J calls and clone size are taken from that table; D and trimming were inferred from the DNA. The sample contains roughly 310,000 clones, 88% of which appear only once. This CDR3 spans 17 amino acids. Per the germline V gene, CDR1 is SGHRS and CDR2 is YFSETQ. Trimming removed 1 base from V and 4 bases from J; junction bases left unmatched: 8. V and J are TRBV5-1 and TRBJ2-6; 7 bases match TRBD1. The sample taken for sequencing was peripheral blood. The origin of this receptor is a woman aged 50 to 65 with active or convalescent COVID-19. The CDR3 region is CASSLIPTGAGANVLTF. Here the CDR3 DNA reads TGCGCCAGCAGCTTGATTCCCACAGGGGCCGGGGCCAACGTCCTGACTTTC.